Presented here are 15 T cell receptor beta chains from one specimen sequenced in a study of control samples from healthy donors and cancer patients (dated by TCRdb to about 2020). Receptor libraries were prepared by the immunoSEQ multiplex PCR assay. TCRdb obtained this table from immuneACCESS and retained in-frame rearrangements with V and J assigned. These tables miss some clones; where compared with another copy, unresolved V genes account for less than half of the shortfall, and the remainder is unexplained. The sample table shows approximately 230,000 clones, and roughly 82% are seen once. About 14% of the sample is held by the ten biggest clonotypes. Sequenced input: PBMCs. Receptors originate from a woman aged 60-70 years with lung cancer.

DNA of the CDR3: TGTGCCAGTAGTAGACAGTGGGGGAACACTGAAGCTTTCTTT. This gives the protein CASSRQWGNTEAFF. The chain carries TRBV19 and TRBJ1-1, with D maybe TRBD1 (5 bases). This CDR3 is 14 amino acids long. Germline V CDR1 and CDR2: LNHDA, SQIVND (reference sequence). V lost 4 bases to trimming and J lost 1 base, with 10 bases between them. The full variable domain, with the rest looked up from reference TRBV19 and TRBJ1-1, is DGGITQSPKYLFRKEGQNVTLSCEQNLNHDAMYWYRQDPGQGLRLIYYSQIVNDFQKGDIAEGYSVSREKKESFPLTVTSAQKNPTAFYLCASSRQWGNTEAFFGQGTRLTVV.

The chain couples TRBV5-1 to TRBJ2-1, with D perhaps TRBD2 (6 bases). The V and J ends lost 4 bases and 6 bases respectively, with 14 bases between them. CDR1 and CDR2 from the germline V gene are SGHRS and YFSETQ. The CDR3 is made up of 14 amino acids. CDR3 amino acids: CASSTRAGINEQFF. In DNA form, the CDR3 reads TGCGCCAGCAGCACTCGTGCGGGGATCAATGAGCAGTTCTTC.

This sequence joins TRBV2 and TRBJ1-1; 8 bases fit TRBD1. The CDR3 runs 17 residues. After removal of 2 bases from V and 0 bases from J, the junction contained 8 bases not matched to a gene. Germline assignment: CDR1 SNHLY and CDR2 FYNNEI. CDR3 DNA sequence: TGTGCCAGCAGTGAATGGGACAGGCAAATCATGAACACTGAAGCTTTCTTT. It is translated as CASSEWDRQIMNTEAFF.

This clone was observed a handful of times. The chain has TRBV6-6 and TRBJ1-6, with TRBD1 as a possible D gene (6 bases). V was trimmed by 5 bases and J by 7 bases, leaving 12 bases between them. CDR3 length: 14 residues. Germline CDR1 is MNHNY and CDR2 is SVGAGI (reference sequence). The CDR3 here is CASSRDNQNSPLHF. The CDR3 bases are TGTGCCAGCAGTCGGGACAACCAAAATTCACCCCTCCACTTT.

Comments on this clone: At one of its ends the junction is not consistent with the germline gene, which may arise from a read error. The V gene is TRBV6-5, the J gene TRBJ2-1; D unclear. CDR3 length: 14 residues. Germline CDR1 MNHEY, CDR2 SVGAGI. In nucleotides, the CDR3 is TGTGCCAGCAGTTACTCTCGCAGGCAGAATGAGCAGCTCTTC. Its translation is CASSYSRRQNEQLF.

V gene TRBV28 combines with J gene TRBJ2-1; D is ambiguous. In germline, CDR1 is MDHEN, CDR2 SYDVKM. The germline V and J ends were trimmed by 4 bases and 4 bases, with 5 bases remaining between them. CDR3 size: 12 residues. CDR3 in amino acids: CASSWAYNEQFF. CDR3 DNA: TGTGCCAGCAGTTGGGCTTACAATGAGCAGTTCTTC.

The rearrangement joins TRBV7-9 to TRBJ1-5; D is unresolved. Per germline, CDR1 SEHNR and CDR2 FQNEAQ (reference sequence). V was shortened by 2 bases and J by 4 bases, with 6 bases between the two germline ends. This CDR3 has 13 amino acids. The DNA for the CDR3 is TGTGCCAGCAGCTTAAGCAATAATCAGCCCCAGCATTTT. Translation gives CASSLSNNQPQHF.

The V call is TRBV6-1, the J call TRBJ1-6, with 7 nucleotides matching TRBD1. Germline values: CDR1 MNHNS, CDR2 SASEGT. The V and J ends lost 2 bases and 7 bases, in that order; junction bases with no gene match: 5. The CDR3 has 15 amino acids. The CDR3 here is CASSELQGMNSPLHF. In DNA, the CDR3 is TGTGCCAGCAGTGAACTACAGGGGATGAATTCACCCCTCCACTTT.

The chain carries TRBV3-1 (or the pseudogene TRBV3-2) and TRBJ1-3, with D unclear. Per the germline V gene, CDR1 is LGHDT and CDR2 is YNNKEL (reference sequence). With 5 bases removed from V and 2 bases from J, the gap between germline ends came to 16 bases. The CDR3 totals 16 residues. CDR3 sequence: CASSNGEQFPGNTIYF. As DNA, the CDR3 is TGTGCCAGCAGCAACGGGGAGCAGTTTCCTGGAAACACCATATATTTT.

The CDR3 loop is CASSLGTAEQYF. CDR3 DNA: TGTGCCAGCTCACTAGGGACCGCCGAGCAGTACTTC. The V call is TRBV18, the J call TRBJ2-7; TRBD1 or TRBD2 may be the D gene (5 bases each). Germline V gene sequence: CDR1 KGHSH, CDR2 LQKENI. The CDR3 is 12 residues long. V was trimmed by 4 bases and J by 6 bases, leaving 10 bases between them.

The CDR3 DNA follows: TGTGCCAGCAGTTATCAGGTGGAGAACACTGAAGCTTTCTTT. This sequence encodes CASSYQVENTEAFF. The chain is built from TRBV6-2 or TRBV6-3 and TRBJ1-1; D is ambiguous. Germline V CDR1 and CDR2: MNHEY, SVGEGT. The CDR3 is 14 amino acids. V shed 3 bases and J shed 1 base, with 9 bases lying between them.

The chain has TRBV2 and TRBJ2-7, with D unresolved. Deletions cut 6 bases from V and 2 bases from J, with 8 bases between. This CDR3 is built from 12 residues. Per the germline V gene, CDR1 is SNHLY and CDR2 is FYNNEI. The CDR3 DNA follows: TGTGCCAGCAGCGGCCCGACCTACGAGCAGTACTTC. It translates to CASSGPTYEQYF.

V and J are TRBV3-1 (or the pseudogene TRBV3-2) and TRBJ2-1; 11 nucleotides align to TRBD2. The length of the CDR3 is 17 residues. V shed 1 base, J shed 5 bases, and the junction held 7 bases outside the gene matches. Germline CDR1 is LGHDT and CDR2 is YNNKEL (reference sequence). The CDR3 spells CASSQVSGGAFNNEQFF. DNA for the CDR3: TGTGCCAGCAGCCAAGTTAGCGGGGGGGCATTCAACAATGAGCAGTTCTTC.

The CDR3 here is CASRWGQGDSSEQFF. Here the CDR3 DNA reads TGCGCCAGCAGATGGGGACAGGGGGATTCGAGTGAGCAGTTCTTC. The rearrangement joins TRBV5-1 to TRBJ2-1; 11 bases are a match to TRBD1. J was trimmed by 9 bases and V by 5 bases; bases with no gene match: 10. The CDR3 sequence is 15 residues long. Per the germline V gene, CDR1 is SGHRS and CDR2 is YFSETQ.

This chain's CDR3 is CASKTGHQPQHF. For the CDR3, the DNA is TGTGCCAGCAAGACAGGGCATCAGCCCCAGCATTTT. The genes are TRBV25-1 and TRBJ1-5, with TRBD1 matching 7 bases. Germline V gene sequence: CDR1 MGHDK, CDR2 SYGVNS. Trimming removed 7 bases from V and 5 bases from J; junction bases left unmatched: 2. The CDR3 is 12 residues long.